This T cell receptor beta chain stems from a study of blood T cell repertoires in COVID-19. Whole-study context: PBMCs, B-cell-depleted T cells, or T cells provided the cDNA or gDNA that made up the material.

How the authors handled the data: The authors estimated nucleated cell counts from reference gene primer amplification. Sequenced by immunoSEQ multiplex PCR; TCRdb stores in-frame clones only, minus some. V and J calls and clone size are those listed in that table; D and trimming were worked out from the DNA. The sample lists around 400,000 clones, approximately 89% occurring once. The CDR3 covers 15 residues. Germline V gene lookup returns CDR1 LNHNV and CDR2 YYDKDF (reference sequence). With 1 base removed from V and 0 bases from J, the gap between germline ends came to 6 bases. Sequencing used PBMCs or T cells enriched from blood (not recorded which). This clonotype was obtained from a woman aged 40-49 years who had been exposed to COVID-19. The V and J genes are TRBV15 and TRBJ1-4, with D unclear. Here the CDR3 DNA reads TGTGCCACCAGCAGAGGTCCTACAACTAATGAAAAACTGTTTTTT. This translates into CATSRGPTTNEKLFF.